This T cell receptor (beta chain) was recovered during a study of T-cell reconstitution after alpha-beta-depleted transplantation in children. The TCRbeta library was prepared with unique molecular identifiers. TCRdb re-analysed the PCR reads in MiXCR, keeping a single row per CDR3 protein. The sample contains approximately 500,000 distinct CDR3 sequences, about 10% of which appear only once. Many counts were recorded for this clonotype. The CDR3 sequence is 14 residues long. CDR1 and CDR2 from the germline V gene are SGHRS and YFSETQ. The germline V and J ends were trimmed by 4 bases and 3 bases, with 14 bases remaining between them.

The chain combines TRBV5-1 with TRBJ2-7; D possibly corresponds to TRBD2 (5 bases). The receptor's source is a child younger than 10 with inherited bone marrow failure, due to receive a stem cell transplant. Specimen: PBMCs, collected before TCRalphabeta/CD19-depleted stem cell transplant. The CDR3 is CASSSREFSYEQYF. In DNA, the CDR3 is TGCGCCAGCAGCAGCCGGGAATTCAGCTACGAGCAGTACTTC.